This TCR beta chain was identified during a study of cytotoxic CD8 clonotypes in ibrutinib-treated CLL. Assay: immunoSEQ multiplex PCR; the TCRdb copy retains only in-frame clones and omits some. The sample holds 120,000 to 150,000 clones, 85% to 95% seen once. Points on this clone: The antigen remains unidentified.

General study points: Clonality went up at the time of ibrutinib response, stayed stable in sustained remission, and later dropped back toward its baseline level at progression. Public clonotypes showed up rarely, and on treatment they shrank or held steady.

The sample here was PBMCs, taken after 12 months of ibrutinib treatment. This clonotype originated in a human donor with chronic lymphocytic leukemia.

The CDR3 DNA reads TGTGCCAGTAGTATCCCCAGGGGGATGAACACTGAAGCTTTCTTT. This gives the protein CASSIPRGMNTEAFF. The gene calls are TRBV19 and TRBJ1-1, with TRBD1 matching over 7 bases. Trimming removed 3 bases from V and 0 bases from J; junction bases left unmatched: 4. CDR3 length equals 15 residues. Germline V gene lookup returns CDR1 LNHDA and CDR2 SQIVND (reference sequence).